This TCR beta chain was documented in a study of blood T cell repertoires in COVID-19. Whole-study context: The United States, Italy and Spain supplied acute and convalescent COVID-19 samples.

Per the original methods: Amplification of reference gene primers provided the estimated nucleated cell counts. Assay used: immunoSEQ multiplex PCR; TCRdb lists only in-frame clones, some missing. Clone size and the V and J calls come from that table; the DNA yielded D and trimming. Among about 79,000 clones listed, 80% to 90% were seen once. The CDR3 totals 14 residues. V lost 2 bases and J 3 bases, leaving 8 bases between the germline ends. Germline V gene sequence: CDR1 MNHEY, CDR2 SVGEGT. The rearrangement uses TRBV6-2 or TRBV6-3 and TRBJ1-3; no clear D. The sequenced sample consisted of peripheral blood. This clonotype originated in a man between 65 and 79 years old with active or convalescent COVID-19. The CDR3 here is CASSYLEVGNTIYF. CDR3 coding DNA: TGTGCCAGCAGTTACCTGGAGGTTGGAAACACCATATATTTT.